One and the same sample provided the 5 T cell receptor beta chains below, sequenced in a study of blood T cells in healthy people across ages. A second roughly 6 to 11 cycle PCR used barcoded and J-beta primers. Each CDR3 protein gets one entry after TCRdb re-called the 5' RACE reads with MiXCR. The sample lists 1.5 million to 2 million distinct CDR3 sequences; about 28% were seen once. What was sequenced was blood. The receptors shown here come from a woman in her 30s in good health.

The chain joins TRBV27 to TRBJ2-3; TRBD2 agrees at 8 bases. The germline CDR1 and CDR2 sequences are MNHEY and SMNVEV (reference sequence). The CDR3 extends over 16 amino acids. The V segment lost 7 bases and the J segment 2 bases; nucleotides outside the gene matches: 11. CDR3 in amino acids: CASTLGGGGTTDTQYF. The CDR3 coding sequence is TGTGCCAGCACCTTGGGTGGCGGGGGGACCACAGATACGCAGTATTTT.

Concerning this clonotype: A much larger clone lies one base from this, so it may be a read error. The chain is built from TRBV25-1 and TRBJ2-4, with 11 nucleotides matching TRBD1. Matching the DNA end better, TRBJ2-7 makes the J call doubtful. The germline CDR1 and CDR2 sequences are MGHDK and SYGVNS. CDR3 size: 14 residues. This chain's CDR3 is CACTLGTGGFEQYF. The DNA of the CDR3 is TGTGCCTGCACCCTAGGGACAGGGGGATTCGAGCAGTACTTC.

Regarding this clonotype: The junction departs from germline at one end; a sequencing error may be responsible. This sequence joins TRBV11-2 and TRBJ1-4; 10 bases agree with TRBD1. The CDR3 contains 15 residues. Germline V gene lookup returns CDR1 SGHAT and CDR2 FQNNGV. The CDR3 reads CACSLVGTGDRKRFF. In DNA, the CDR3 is TGTGCCTGCAGCTTAGTCGGGACAGGGGATCGAAAACGGTTTTTT.

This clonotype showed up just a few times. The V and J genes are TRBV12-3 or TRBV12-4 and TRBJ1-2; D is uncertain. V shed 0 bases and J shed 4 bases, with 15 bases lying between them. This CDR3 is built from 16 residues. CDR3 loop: CASSLALYPGGYGYTF. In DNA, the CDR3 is TGTGCCAGCAGTTTAGCCCTATACCCCGGAGGCTATGGCTACACCTTC.

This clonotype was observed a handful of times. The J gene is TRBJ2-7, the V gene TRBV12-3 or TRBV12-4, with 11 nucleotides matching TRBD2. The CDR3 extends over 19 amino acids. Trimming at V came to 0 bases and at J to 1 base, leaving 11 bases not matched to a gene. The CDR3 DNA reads TGTGCCAGCAGTTTAGCTTGGGGACTAGCGGCGGCGGGGTCCTACGAGCAGTACTTC. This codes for CASSLAWGLAAAGSYEQYF.